A selection of T cell receptor beta chains follows, all from one sample in a study of shared clonotypes between healthy human individuals. Sequencing was performed with immunoSEQ multiplex PCR; in TCRdb, only in-frame clones are kept and a portion is missing. The data show about 2.1 million clones, with approximately 94% seen just once and around 1.7% held by the top ten. Sequencing was performed on naive CD8+ T cells from PBMCs. These receptors came from a young man in good health. Some clones in this sample may be carry-over from other donors' samples. CDR3s include the opening cysteine and the closing phenylalanine or tryptophan. Each record gives: CDR3 protein, CDR3 DNA, V gene, J gene, clone size, D gene. The D gene is left open where the match is weak. Some rows have no size entry. The others give once, few or many, or a class for an expanded clone.

CASRGGDFEQFF	TGTGCCAGCAGGGGAGGGGACTTCGAGCAGTTCTTC	TRBV6-5	TRBJ2-1	NA	TRBD2
CASSLSGTGNTGELFF	TGTGCCAGCAGCCTCAGTGGGACAGGGAACACCGGGGAGCTGTTTTTT	TRBV7-8	TRBJ2-2	once	TRBD1
CASSYGGGQYF	TGTGCCAGCAGTTACGGGGGGGGGCAGTACTTC	TRBV27	TRBJ2-7	NA	TRBD2
CASSLGLVPYNEQFF	TGTGCCAGCAGCTTAGGACTAGTTCCCTACAATGAGCAGTTCTTC	TRBV11-2	TRBJ2-1	NA	NA
CASSYSSGRTDTQYF	TGTGCCAGCAGTTATTCTAGTGGGCGCACAGATACGCAGTATTTT	TRBV6-5	TRBJ2-3	NA	NA
CASSSSTGGNEQFF	TGTGCCAGCAGTTCGTCGACAGGCGGCAATGAGCAGTTCTTC	TRBV28	TRBJ2-1	NA	NA
CASSPDRGGEQYF	TGTGCCAGCAGTCCGGACAGGGGAGGAGAGCAGTACTTC	TRBV27	TRBJ2-7	NA	TRBD1
CSVLLTSGTTDTQYF	TGCAGCGTCCTACTGACTAGCGGGACCACAGATACGCAGTATTTT	TRBV29-1	TRBJ2-3	NA	TRBD2
CATEGKRNQETQYF	TGTGCCACCGAGGGTAAAAGGAACCAAGAGACCCAGTACTTC	TRBV15	TRBJ2-5	NA	NA
CAWSVSSGRDEQFF	TGTGCCTGGAGTGTATCTTCCGGGAGGGATGAGCAGTTCTTC	TRBV30	TRBJ2-1	NA	TRBD2
CASSEGKGVSYEQYF	TGTGCCAGCAGTGAAGGGAAAGGGGTCTCCTACGAGCAGTACTTC	TRBV2	TRBJ2-7	NA	NA
CASSKTSGRVSYNEQFF	TGCGCCAGCTCGAAGACTAGCGGGAGGGTGTCCTACAATGAGCAGTTCTTC	TRBV5-1	TRBJ2-1	NA	TRBD2
CASSFLPPREQYF	TGTGCCAGCAGTTTCCTCCCCCCTCGGGAGCAGTACTTC	TRBV27	TRBJ2-7	NA	NA
CASSQNDWRSSYNEQFF	TGTGCCAGCAGTCAAAACGACTGGCGGAGCTCCTACAATGAGCAGTTCTTC	TRBV27	TRBJ2-1	NA	NA
CASSPHLGSLSYNEQFF	TGTGCCAGCAGCCCCCATTTAGGGTCTCTCTCCTACAATGAGCAGTTCTTC	TRBV7-9	TRBJ2-1	NA	NA
CASSLGAGVETQYF	TGTGCCAGCAGCTTAGGGGCGGGAGTAGAGACCCAGTACTTC	TRBV7-9	TRBJ2-5	NA	TRBD2
CASSSSPAGGAEQYF	TGTGCCAGCAGCTCTAGCCCCGCAGGGGGCGCCGAGCAGTACTTC	TRBV5-5	TRBJ2-7	NA	TRBD1
CASSQTGVGQPQHF	TGTGCCAGCAGCCAGACAGGGGTTGGCCAGCCCCAGCATTTT	TRBV9	TRBJ1-5	NA	TRBD1
CSVSPKAVSSYNEQFF	TGCAGCGTTAGCCCCAAAGCGGTAAGCTCCTACAATGAGCAGTTCTTC	TRBV29-1	TRBJ2-1	NA	NA
CASSFMNQPQHF	TGTGCCAGCAGTTTTATGAATCAGCCCCAGCATTTT	TRBV27	TRBJ1-5	NA	NA
CASRGSGSGGGPEYF	TGTGCCAGCAGGGGGTCGGGCAGCGGGGGGGGTCCGGAGTACTTC	TRBV5-4	TRBJ2-7	once	TRBD2
CASSVNSGTGREKLFF	TGTGCCAGCAGTGTCAACAGTGGGACAGGGCGTGAAAAACTGTTTTTT	TRBV6-6	TRBJ1-4	NA	TRBD1
CASSPAGTGNTEAFF	TGTGCCAGCAGCCCCGCCGGGACAGGTAACACTGAAGCTTTCTTT	TRBV9	TRBJ1-1	NA	TRBD1
CASSYTRQMNTEAFF	TGTGCCAGCAGTTACACGAGACAGATGAACACTGAAGCTTTCTTT	TRBV6-5	TRBJ1-1	NA	NA
CASSQDTSGRDTQYF	TGTGCCAGCAGCCAAGATACTAGCGGGAGGGATACGCAGTATTTT	TRBV14	TRBJ2-3	NA	TRBD2
CASSYGQPTMNTEAFF	TGTGCCAGCAGTTACGGACAGCCTACTATGAACACTGAAGCTTTCTTT	TRBV6-5	TRBJ1-1	NA	NA
CASALRGPSGYTF	TGTGCCAGCGCCCTCAGGGGTCCCTCTGGCTACACCTTC	TRBV28	TRBJ1-2	NA	NA
CASSLRATRLNTEAFF	TGTGCCAGCAGCCTTAGGGCGACCCGTTTGAACACTGAAGCTTTCTTT	TRBV11-2	TRBJ1-1	NA	NA